This TCR beta chain was documented in a study of blood T cell repertoires in COVID-19. Overall study: Acute-phase and convalescent COVID-19 samples originated in the United States, Italy and Spain. Sample material is recorded as cDNA or gDNA derived from T cells, B-cell-depleted T cells, or PBMCs.

Under the authors' procedure: Estimated nucleated cell counts came from reference gene primer amplification. Data came from immunoSEQ multiplex PCR; TCRdb stores just in-frame clones and leaves some out. V, J and clone size were drawn from that table, and D and trimming were deduced from the DNA. The sample includes about 260,000 clones, 84% of them seen just once. The V end was cut by 1 base, the J end by 0 bases, with 13 bases between. The length of the CDR3 is 16 residues. In germline, CDR1 is SGHRS, CDR2 YFSETQ. The clonotype was recovered from a woman aged 40 to 49 who had recovered from COVID-19. The sequenced material came from peripheral blood. The chain employs TRBV5-1 and TRBJ1-1, with D unresolved. In DNA, the CDR3 is TGCGCCAGCAGCTTGTCTGGAGCTGCTATGAACACTGAAGCTTTCTTT. This encodes CASSLSGAAMNTEAFF.